Listed here are 23 T cell receptor beta chains from one sample, sequenced in a study of PD-1 blockade in classical Hodgkin lymphoma (dated by TCRdb to the early 2020s). The receptor library was made with the immunoSEQ multiplex PCR assay. The clones in this table, taken by TCRdb from immuneACCESS, are in-frame only. Not every clone is retained; where verified, under half of the shortfall comes from an unresolved V gene, and the cause of the rest is unknown. The table for this sample lists over 90,000 clones; roughly nine tenths of them were counted only once. The ten most abundant clones make up approximately 12% of the sample. This sample's time point label indicates: cycle 2 day 1 (C2D1) of nivolumab. Relapse after autologous stem cell transplantation had occurred in all trial patients, and cohorts A, B and C were distinguished by prior brentuximab vedotin exposure. This material consisted of peripheral blood mononuclear cells (PBMCs), taken before the second cycle of nivolumab. The receptor set was obtained from a human donor with classical Hodgkin lymphoma.

This rearrangement joins TRBV2 to TRBJ1-2; 7 positions match TRBD1. Germline V CDR1 and CDR2: SNHLY, FYNNEI. V lost 6 bases to trimming and J lost 4 bases; unmatched junction nucleotides: 11. This CDR3 comprises 15 residues. The CDR3 reads CASSGRGEGTYGYTF. For the CDR3, the DNA is TGTGCCAGCAGCGGCAGGGGGGAGGGCACCTATGGCTACACCTTC.

The CDR3 coding sequence is TGTGCCAGCAGTGACAGCGCTGGAAACACCATATATTTT. This translates into CASSDSAGNTIYF. The chain is built from TRBV2 and TRBJ1-3, with D unclear. CDR1 and CDR2 from the germline V gene are SNHLY and FYNNEI. The CDR3 runs to 13 residues. Trimming shortened V by 3 bases and J by 2 bases, and 5 bases separated the two germline ends. The complete variable domain, with remaining parts taken from reference TRBV2 and TRBJ1-3, reads EPEVTQTPSHQVTQMGQEVILRCVPISNHLYFYWYRQILGQKVEFLVSFYNNEISEKSEIFDDQFSVERPDGSNFTLKIRSTKLEDSAMYFCASSDSAGNTIYFGEGSWLTVV.

The chain employs TRBV4-1 and TRBJ1-5; TRBD1 is a possible D gene (6 bases). This CDR3 has 17 residues. CDR1 is MGHRA and CDR2 is YSYEKL in the germline V gene. The V gene lost 4 bases and the J gene lost 1 base, with 17 bases spanning the gap. CDR3 loop: CASSRGEGGTSNQPQHF. CDR3 in DNA: TGCGCCAGCAGCCGGGGGGAGGGAGGGACAAGCAATCAGCCCCAGCATTTT.

The V call is TRBV11-2, the J call TRBJ2-7; no reliable D call. Trimming shortened V by 1 base and J by 6 bases, and 16 bases separated the two germline ends. This CDR3 is 15 amino acids long. Looked up from germline, CDR1 is SGHAT and CDR2 is FQNNGV. CDR3 bases: TGTGCCAGCAGCTTAGTAGCTAATATCGTGGGCGAGCAGTACTTC. Protein product: CASSLVANIVGEQYF.

This clone is termed medium-sized. The V and J genes are TRBV28 and TRBJ1-2, with D perhaps matching TRBD1 (6 bases). The V gene lost 3 bases and the J gene lost 7 bases, with 12 bases spanning the gap. The CDR3 spans 13 residues. Germline CDR1 is MDHEN and CDR2 is SYDVKM. The DNA for the CDR3 is TGTGCCAGCAGTTTTACAGGGCCCGCTGGCTACACCTTC. Translating gives CASSFTGPAGYTF.

The genes are TRBV2 and TRBJ1-2; the D gene is possibly TRBD1 (5 bases). V shed 6 bases and J shed 8 bases, with 16 bases lying between them. Looked up from germline, CDR1 is SNHLY and CDR2 is FYNNEI. The CDR3 runs to 13 residues. CDR3 coding DNA: TGTGCCAGCAGATCGGACAACTCTCGGGGCTACACCTTC. Protein: CASRSDNSRGYTF. Based on the CDR3 plus reference TRBV2 and TRBJ1-2, the full variable domain is EPEVTQTPSHQVTQMGQEVILRCVPISNHLYFYWYRQILGQKVEFLVSFYNNEISEKSEIFDDQFSVERPDGSNFTLKIRSTKLEDSAMYFCASRSDNSRGYTFGSGTRLTVV.

V is TRBV7-2 and J is TRBJ2-7; D gene unclear. The CDR3 consists of 11 residues. V lost 2 bases and J 6 bases, leaving 5 bases between the germline ends. The germline V gene encodes CDR1 SGHTA and CDR2 FQGNSA. The CDR3 nucleotides read TGTGCCAGCAGCTTATTCCTCGAGCAGTACTTC. This codes for CASSLFLEQYF.

The chain has TRBV19 and TRBJ1-5; D call uncertain. From germline, CDR1 is LNHDA and CDR2 SQIVND (reference sequence). CDR3 size: 12 residues. Trimming shortened V by 4 bases and J by 5 bases, and 6 bases separated the two germline ends. Here the CDR3 DNA reads TGTGCCAGTAGTAAGCAGGATCAGCCCCAGCATTTT. This translates into CASSKQDQPQHF.

The chain couples TRBV5-1 to TRBJ1-1, with a weak D call TRBD1 (5 bases). CDR1 and CDR2 from the germline V gene are SGHRS and YFSETQ. Trimming took off 4 bases at V and 6 bases at J, with 16 bases between the two ends. CDR3 length: 14 residues. CDR3 nucleotide sequence: TGCGCCAGCAGCGAGTCAGGGCATACGTCTGAAGCTTTCTTT. Protein product: CASSESGHTSEAFF.

This clone was detected only a few times. This chain links TRBV5-1 with TRBJ1-5; weak D call: TRBD1 (5 bases). Trimming shortened V by 4 bases and J by 3 bases, and 14 bases separated the two germline ends. Germline V gives CDR1 SGHRS, CDR2 YFSETQ. CDR3 length equals 15 residues. The CDR3 here is CASSTREYDNQPQHF. The DNA for the CDR3 is TGCGCCAGCAGCACCAGGGAATACGACAATCAGCCCCAGCATTTT.

The CDR3 region has the DNA TGTGCCAGCAGCTTAGAAGGACCTCAGGGACCCAATGAGCAGTTCTTC. Its protein is CASSLEGPQGPNEQFF. J is TRBJ2-1 and V is TRBV7-6; D may be TRBD1 or TRBD2 (5 bases each). The CDR3 contains 16 residues. Per the germline V gene, CDR1 is SGHVS and CDR2 is FNYEAQ. Trimming pared 1 base from V and 6 bases from J, leaving 16 bases between.

The genes are TRBV11-1 and TRBJ2-5; 9 bases match TRBD2. The J call is doubtful: the DNA matches TRBJ2-7 better. CDR1 and CDR2 (germline): SGHAT, FQDESV (reference sequence). The CDR3 loop spans 16 amino acids. Written as DNA, the CDR3 is TGTGCCAGCAGCCGCCTCGGGACTAGCAACTTCTACGAGCAGTACTTC. Residues: CASSRLGTSNFYEQYF.

The chain has TRBV2 and TRBJ2-3; D is ambiguous. The CDR3 covers 12 residues. V was pared by 7 bases and J by 3 bases, with 8 bases between. Germline assignment: CDR1 SNHLY and CDR2 FYNNEI. This chain's CDR3 is CASTPETDTQYF. Written as DNA, the CDR3 is TGTGCCAGCACCCCGGAGACAGATACGCAGTATTTT.

This clone has only one observation. This sequence joins TRBV7-9 and TRBJ2-1, with 12 bases identical to TRBD2. Germline V gene lookup returns CDR1 SEHNR and CDR2 FQNEAQ (reference sequence). The CDR3 sequence is 15 residues long. V gave up 0 bases and J gave up 9 bases; unmatched junction bases: 3. CDR3 sequence (DNA): TGTGCCAGCAGCTTAGCGGGACTAGCGGGCTCTGAGCAGTTCTTC. It is translated as CASSLAGLAGSEQFF.

This rearrangement joins TRBV10-3 to TRBJ2-3; D gene unclear. This CDR3 contains 12 residues. V lost 2 bases and J lost 4, with 4 bases in between. Germline V gene lookup returns CDR1 ENHRY and CDR2 SYGVKD. CDR3 sequence reads: CAISEQSDTQYF. The CDR3, as DNA: TGTGCCATCAGTGAGCAATCAGATACGCAGTATTTT.

The J gene is TRBJ1-5, the V gene TRBV4-1, with TRBD1 matching 8 bases. CDR1 is MGHRA, CDR2 YSYEKL, per germline. This CDR3 has 15 amino acids. Trimming took 2 bases from V and 4 from J; bases not matched to a gene: 4. Written as DNA, the CDR3 is TGCGCCAGCAGCCAATCCGGGACAGGAAATCAGCCCCAGCATTTT. It encodes CASSQSGTGNQPQHF.

To note about this clone: At one boundary the junction diverges from the germline segment, which might be a read error. The chain links TRBV27 to TRBJ2-7; D remains ambiguous. The CDR3 spans 15 residues. The V gene's germline CDR1 is MNHEY and CDR2 SMNVEV (reference sequence). The CDR3 DNA sequence: TGTGCCAGCAGTCTATCTCAAACAGCGACCTACGAGCAGTACTTC. Translated, it gives CASSLSQTATYEQYF.

In this sample, this clone turned up a few times. The J gene is TRBJ1-3, the V gene TRBV30; D remains ambiguous. The CDR3 runs to 17 residues. The V and J ends lost 0 bases and 0 bases respectively, with 15 bases between them. Germline-derived CDR1 and CDR2 are GTSNPN and SVGIG (reference sequence). CDR3 bases: TGTGCCTGGAGTGTATCACGGGTCAGGCACTCTGGAAACACCATATATTTT. It codes for CAWSVSRVRHSGNTIYF. Drawing the rest from reference TRBV30 and TRBJ1-3, the complete variable domain is SQTIHQWPATLVQPVGSPLSLECTVEGTSNPNLYWYRQAAGRGLQLLFYSVGIGQISSEVPQNLSASRPQDRQFILSSKKLLLSDSGFYLCAWSVSRVRHSGNTIYFGEGSWLTVV.

The rearrangement uses TRBV5-1 and TRBJ1-6; 7 nucleotides line up with TRBD1. There are 16 residues in the CDR3. J lost 7 bases, V lost 0 bases, and 7 bases had no gene match. Germline CDR1 reads SGHRS; CDR2 reads YFSETQ. In nucleotides, the CDR3 is TGCGCCAGCAGCTTGGGAGGGGGCCGGGAGAATTCACCCCTCCACTTT. This encodes CASSLGGGRENSPLHF.

This chain links TRBV5-4 with TRBJ2-3, with 9 bases aligning to TRBD1. The V gene end was trimmed by 1 base and the J gene end by 1 base; junction bases not matched to a gene: 10. The CDR3 covers 18 residues. The germline V gene encodes CDR1 SGHNT and CDR2 YYREEE (reference sequence). CDR3 DNA: TGTGCCAGCAGCTTGAAACAGGGGGCGCTTCTTGGCACAGATACGCAGTATTTT. Encoded protein: CASSLKQGALLGTDTQYF.

This chain links TRBV11-2 with TRBJ2-1, with TRBD2 matching over 8 bases. CDR3 length: 14 amino acids. CDR1 SGHAT and CDR2 FQNNGV come from the germline V gene. Trimming at V came to 5 bases and at J to 9 bases, leaving 9 bases not matched to a gene. The CDR3: CASSSYISGAEQFF. DNA for the CDR3: TGTGCCAGCAGCAGTTATATTAGCGGGGCTGAGCAGTTCTTC.

The chain is built from TRBV7-8 and TRBJ2-7; D is unclear. With 5 bases removed from V and 7 bases from J, the gap between germline ends came to 27 bases. There are 17 residues in the CDR3. Per germline, CDR1 SGHVS and CDR2 FQNEAQ. This CDR3 is CASSPRLGYQAMGEQYF. In DNA form, the CDR3 reads TGTGCCAGCAGCCCGCGCCTGGGGTACCAGGCCATGGGGGAGCAGTACTTC. Full variable domain (remainder filled in from reference TRBV7-8 and TRBJ2-7): GAGVSQSPRYKVAKRGQDVALRCDPISGHVSLFWYQQALGQGPEFLTYFQNEAQLDKSGLPSDRFFAERPEGSVSTLKIQRTQQEDSAVYLCASSPRLGYQAMGEQYFGPGTRLTVT.

The chain joins TRBV30 to TRBJ2-7, with D perhaps TRBD1 (5 bases). V dropped 2 bases and J dropped 6 bases, with 11 bases sitting between them. Looked up from germline, CDR1 is GTSNPN and CDR2 is SVGIG (reference sequence). The CDR3 is made up of 12 amino acids. CDR3 loop: CAWSRGSLEQYF. CDR3 nucleotide sequence: TGTGCCTGGAGTAGGGGCTCGCTCGAGCAGTACTTC.